The clone carrying this T cell receptor beta chain is a singleton in its sample. The antigen remains undetermined. The source of the sample is a study of T cell responses to AZD1222 COVID-19 vaccine. TCRdb's table, derived via immunoSEQ multiplex PCR, lists solely in-frame clones and lacks some. This repertoire shows 150,000 to 200,000 clones, 90% found once; its top ten account for roughly 6%. Overall study findings and caveats: Sampling captured repertoires only after the peak T cell response.

Sequenced here: peripheral blood, sampled on day 0 of AZD1222 vaccination. This clonotype was sampled from an adult in good health.

CDR3 DNA sequence: TGTGCCAGCAACCTGAAGGGGGGACAGGGATGGGAAAAACTGTTTTTT. It specifies CASNLKGGQGWEKLFF. The chain joins TRBV2 to TRBJ1-4; 9 positions agree with TRBD1. V shed 7 bases and J 8 bases; nucleotides not matched to a gene: 14. The V gene's germline CDR1 is SNHLY and CDR2 FYNNEI. This CDR3 comprises 16 residues.